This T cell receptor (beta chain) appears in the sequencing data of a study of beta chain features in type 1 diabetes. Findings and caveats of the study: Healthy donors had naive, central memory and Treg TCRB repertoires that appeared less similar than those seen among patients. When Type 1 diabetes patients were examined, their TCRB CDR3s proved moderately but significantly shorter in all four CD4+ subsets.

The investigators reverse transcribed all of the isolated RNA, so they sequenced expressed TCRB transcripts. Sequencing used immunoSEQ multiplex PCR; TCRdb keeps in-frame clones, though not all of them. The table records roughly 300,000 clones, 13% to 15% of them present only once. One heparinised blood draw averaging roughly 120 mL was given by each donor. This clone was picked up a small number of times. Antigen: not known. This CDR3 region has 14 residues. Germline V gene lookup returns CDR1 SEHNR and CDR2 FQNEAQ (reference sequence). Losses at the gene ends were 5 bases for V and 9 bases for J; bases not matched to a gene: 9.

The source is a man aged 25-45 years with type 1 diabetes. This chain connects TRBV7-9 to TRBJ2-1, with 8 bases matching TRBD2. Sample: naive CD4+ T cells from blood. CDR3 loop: CASSRSSGIVEQFF. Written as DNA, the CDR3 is TGTGCCAGCAGCAGGAGTAGCGGGATCGTTGAGCAGTTCTTC.